Each of the 27 T cell receptor beta chains below was sequenced from the same sample in a study of blood T cell repertoires in COVID-19. Using immunoSEQ multiplex PCR, the repertoire was profiled, and TCRdb retains in-frame clones only, with some absent. This table holds about 75,000 clones, approximately 79% found once. Sequencing was performed on peripheral blood. The receptors come from a woman older than 75 with active or convalescent COVID-19.

The chain combines TRBV5-1 with TRBJ1-3; 7 nucleotides match TRBD1. The CDR3 has 17 amino acids. Germline lookup yields CDR1 SGHRS and CDR2 YFSETQ. The ends lost 0 bases at V and 3 bases at J; junction bases unmatched: 9. The CDR3: CASSLAQGGQSGNTIYF. The CDR3 coding sequence is TGCGCCAGCAGCTTGGCCCAGGGGGGCCAGAGTGGAAACACCATATATTTT.

V and J are TRBV6-5 and TRBJ1-6; TRBD1 agrees at 9 bases. Trimming took 6 bases from V and 9 from J; bases not matched to a gene: 6. The CDR3 extends over 14 amino acids. The germline gives CDR1 MNHEY, CDR2 SVGAGI. CDR3 bases: TGTGCCAGCAGCCTAGACAGGGGGTCTTCACCCCTCCACTTT. Translated: CASSLDRGSSPLHF.

In regard to this clone: A junction boundary mismatches the germline segment, possibly from a read error. The V call is TRBV27, the J call TRBJ2-7; 10 nucleotides match TRBD1. CDR3 length: 13 residues. CDR1 is MNHEY and CDR2 is SMNVEV in the germline V gene (reference sequence). The CDR3 region has the DNA TGTGCCAGCAGCTCGGGACAGGGGTTGAAGGAGGACTTC. It is translated as CASSSGQGLKEDF.

The chain carries TRBV5-6 and TRBJ1-1, with 7 nucleotides matching TRBD1. The germline gives CDR1 SGHDT, CDR2 YYEEEE. This CDR3 has 14 residues. Losses at the gene ends were 4 bases for V and 6 bases for J; bases not matched to a gene: 9. The CDR3 bases are TGTGCCAGCAGCATCCGGGACAGACGCTCTGAAGCTTTCTTT. Translation: CASSIRDRRSEAFF.

The gene calls are TRBV6-5 and TRBJ1-5; D is unresolved. Germline loops: CDR1 MNHEY, CDR2 SVGAGI. Between the trimmed V and J ends, which lost 4 bases and 1 base, there was a span of 5 bases. This CDR3 is built from 13 residues. CDR3 protein: CASSLQSNQPQHF. For the CDR3, the DNA is TGTGCCAGCAGTTTGCAGAGCAATCAGCCCCAGCATTTT.

This clone was detected only once. The CDR3 region is CASSPQGGTEAFF. DNA of the CDR3: TGTGCCAGCAGCCCTCAGGGCGGCACTGAAGCTTTCTTT. The chain couples TRBV7-9 to TRBJ1-1, with D perhaps TRBD1 (5 bases). CDR3 size: 13 residues. The germline V gene has CDR1 SEHNR and CDR2 FQNEAQ (reference sequence). Trimming removed 5 bases from V and 4 bases from J, with 11 bases in between. Full variable domain (outside the CDR3, taken from reference TRBV7-9 and TRBJ1-1): DTGVSQNPRHKITKRGQNVTFRCDPISEHNRLYWYRQTLGQGPEFLTYFQNEAQLEKSRLLSDRFSAERPKGSFSTLEIQRTEQGDSAMYLCASSPQGGTEAFFGQGTRLTVV.

The CDR3 region has the DNA TGTGCCAGCAGCGCACGGACAGGGGGCATATACACAGATACGCAGTATTTT. This gives the protein CASSARTGGIYTDTQYF. The chain has TRBV9 and TRBJ2-3, with 11 bases lining up with TRBD1. Per germline, CDR1 SGDLS and CDR2 YYNGEE. This CDR3 region has 17 residues. V trimming: 3 bases; J trimming: 2 bases; junction bases outside the gene matches: 8.

The chain recombines TRBV10-3 with TRBJ2-1, with D tentatively TRBD1 (6 bases). The CDR3 is 14 residues long. Germline assignment: CDR1 ENHRY and CDR2 SYGVKD. V was cut by 2 bases and J by 2 bases, with 7 bases left in between. The CDR3 loop reads CAISEGGPYNEQFF. DNA of the CDR3: TGTGCCATCAGTGAGGGGGGCCCCTACAATGAGCAGTTCTTC.

This rearrangement joins TRBV7-9 to TRBJ2-7; the D gene is possibly TRBD1 (6 bases). Germline V gene data show CDR1 as SEHNR and CDR2 as FQNEAQ (reference sequence). CDR3 length: 13 residues. Trimming shortened V by 6 bases and J by 5 bases, and 14 bases separated the two germline ends. The CDR3 loop is CASSLIGGDEQYF. DNA of the CDR3: TGTGCCAGCAGTTTAATAGGGGGTGACGAGCAGTACTTC.

V and J are TRBV18 and TRBJ1-2, with TRBD1 as a possible D gene (5 bases). Germline V CDR1 and CDR2: KGHSH, LQKENI. V was cut by 3 bases and J by 6 bases, with 20 bases left in between. This CDR3 spans 16 amino acids. The CDR3 coding sequence is TGTGCCAGCTCACCCCTAAAACTCCCAGGGTCTGATGGCTACACCTTC. It is translated as CASSPLKLPGSDGYTF.

CDR3 protein: CASTTGRAYNSPLHF. CDR3 nucleotides: TGTGCCAGCACCACCGGGAGAGCATATAATTCACCCCTCCACTTT. The rearrangement joins TRBV2 to TRBJ1-6; D unresolved. V was clipped by 7 bases and J by 4 bases, with 14 bases between them. The CDR3 loop spans 15 amino acids. Per germline, CDR1 SNHLY and CDR2 FYNNEI.

This clone was recorded only once. The rearrangement links TRBV15 to TRBJ2-5, with D possibly TRBD1 on 5 matching bases. Between the trimmed V and J ends, which lost 2 bases and 1 base, there was a span of 11 bases. The CDR3 contains 15 residues. Per the germline V gene, CDR1 is LNHNV and CDR2 is YYDKDF (reference sequence). CDR3: CATSRQQGTQETQYF. CDR3 in DNA: TGTGCCACCAGCAGACAGCAGGGCACCCAAGAGACCCAGTACTTC.

This clone was detected once. This chain links TRBV4-1 with TRBJ2-7, with 10 bases aligning to TRBD1. The CDR3 extends over 14 amino acids. The trim removed 2 bases at V and 5 bases at J, leaving 3 bases unmatched. Germline loops: CDR1 MGHRA, CDR2 YSYEKL. Written as DNA, the CDR3 is TGCGCCAGCAGCCAAAAGACAGGGGGCCACGAGCAGTACTTC. Translated, it gives CASSQKTGGHEQYF.

The chain joins TRBV28 to TRBJ2-4, with 8 bases identical to TRBD1. The J segment lost 7 bases and the V segment lost 5 bases, leaving 10 bases of the junction unmatched. CDR3 size: 15 residues. Germline V gene sequence: CDR1 MDHEN, CDR2 SYDVKM. The CDR3 region is CASSEPQGAGNIQYF. The CDR3 nucleotides read TGTGCCAGCAGTGAGCCCCAGGGGGCAGGGAACATTCAGTACTTC.

This clone was detected once. The chain employs TRBV4-1 and TRBJ2-5, with D uncertain. CDR1 is MGHRA and CDR2 is YSYEKL in the germline V gene. The CDR3 spans 13 residues. V was clipped by 5 bases and J by 1 base, with 8 bases between them. The DNA for the CDR3 is TGCGCCAGCAGCGACACCCTCCAAGAGACCCAGTACTTC. Translation gives CASSDTLQETQYF.

The chain links TRBV27 to TRBJ2-7; 9 bases fit TRBD1. Germline CDR1 and CDR2: MNHEY and SMNVEV (reference sequence). The V gene end was trimmed by 5 bases and the J gene end by 0 bases; junction bases not matched to a gene: 5. The CDR3 is 15 residues long. The DNA of the CDR3 is TGTGCCAGCAGTAGCCGACAGGGGGACTCCTACGAGCAGTACTTC. Protein sequence: CASSSRQGDSYEQYF.

This clone was found once. The chain couples TRBV9 to TRBJ2-1; 8 bases match TRBD2. Per the germline V gene, CDR1 is SGDLS and CDR2 is YYNGEE. V lost 4 bases and J lost 4; bases outside the gene matches: 7. CDR3 size: 15 residues. The CDR3 protein is CASSYGLALYNEQFF. As DNA, the CDR3 is TGTGCCAGCAGCTATGGACTAGCCCTGTACAATGAGCAGTTCTTC.

This clone showed up just a few times. This chain connects TRBV10-3 to TRBJ1-1; the D is unclear. Germline-derived CDR1 and CDR2 are ENHRY and SYGVKD. V was trimmed by 11 bases and J by 7 bases, leaving 14 bases between them. The CDR3 consists of 11 residues. The CDR3: CASGEGLEAFF. In DNA, the CDR3 is TGTGCCTCCGGAGAGGGCCTTGAAGCTTTCTTT.

The J gene is TRBJ2-5, the V gene TRBV10-2; 10 positions match TRBD2. This CDR3 is built from 15 residues. The ends lost 8 bases at V and 1 base at J; junction bases unmatched: 7. CDR1 and CDR2 from the germline V gene are WSHSY and SAAADI. The CDR3 reads CASRRAGGPQETQYF. The CDR3 DNA reads TGCGCCAGCCGTCGAGCGGGGGGGCCCCAAGAGACCCAGTACTTC.

This sequence joins TRBV2 and TRBJ2-7; TRBD1 might be the D (7 bases). Looked up from germline, CDR1 is SNHLY and CDR2 is FYNNEI. CDR3 length: 13 amino acids. V dropped 9 bases and J dropped 6 bases, with 18 bases sitting between them. CDR3 loop: CARGGTASGEQYF. DNA for the CDR3: TGTGCCAGAGGAGGGACAGCTTCCGGCGAGCAGTACTTC.

The chain links TRBV3-1 (or the pseudogene TRBV3-2) to TRBJ1-1, with a tentative D call TRBD1 (6 bases). The CDR3 is made up of 12 amino acids. The germline V and J ends were trimmed by 3 bases and 9 bases, with 11 bases remaining between them. Germline assignment: CDR1 LGHDT and CDR2 YNNKEL (reference sequence). CDR3 residues: CASSHLRDKAFF. The CDR3 nucleotides are TGTGCCAGCAGCCACCTTCGGGACAAAGCTTTCTTT.

This clone is a singleton in its sample. The chain uses TRBV5-4 and TRBJ1-2; the D gene is possibly TRBD1 (6 bases). Per germline, CDR1 SGHNT and CDR2 YYREEE (reference sequence). Trimming pared 4 bases from V and 3 bases from J, leaving 16 bases between. The CDR3 is 15 residues long. CDR3 amino acids: CASSGGQARYYGYTF. The CDR3 bases are TGTGCCAGCAGCGGGGGACAAGCTCGGTACTATGGCTACACCTTC.

A single count supports this clone. The chain is built from TRBV10-3 and TRBJ2-3; TRBD2 might be the D (7 bases). CDR3 length: 17 residues. Germline-derived CDR1 and CDR2 are ENHRY and SYGVKD. V lost 7 bases to trimming and J lost 4 bases, with 24 bases between them. The CDR3 nucleotides read TGTGCCATCATGGGGAGGGGGGCGGCAGGGGTCGCAGATACGCAGTATTTT. This sequence encodes CAIMGRGAAGVADTQYF.

This clone was counted a single time. V is TRBV7-2 and J is TRBJ2-1, with 11 bases identical to TRBD2. From germline, CDR1 is SGHTA and CDR2 FQGNSA. CDR3 length: 18 residues. After removal of 2 bases from V and 3 bases from J, the junction contained 9 bases not matched to a gene. CDR3: CASSLRTSGSKNYNEQFF. The CDR3 nucleotides are TGTGCCAGCAGCTTAAGGACTAGCGGGTCAAAGAACTACAATGAGCAGTTCTTC.

The chain links TRBV12-3 or TRBV12-4 to TRBJ1-1, with a weak D call TRBD1 (6 bases). The V and J ends lost 7 bases and 6 bases respectively, with 15 bases between them. The CDR3 covers 13 residues. CDR3 protein: CASTSQGGAEAFF. The CDR3 nucleotides are TGTGCCAGCACGTCACAGGGCGGCGCTGAAGCTTTCTTT.

The chain is built from TRBV2 and TRBJ1-5, with 7 positions matching TRBD1. The CDR3 length is 16 residues. The V gene's germline CDR1 is SNHLY and CDR2 FYNNEI. The V gene end was trimmed by 1 base and the J gene end by 3 bases; junction bases not matched to a gene: 6. CDR3: CASSEEGGQYNQPQHF. The CDR3 nucleotides are TGTGCCAGCAGTGAAGAGGGGGGACAGTACAATCAGCCCCAGCATTTT. Looking up the rest from reference TRBV2 and TRBJ1-5 gives the full variable domain: EPEVTQTPSHQVTQMGQEVILRCVPISNHLYFYWYRQILGQKVEFLVSFYNNEISEKSEIFDDQFSVERPDGSNFTLKIRSTKLEDSAMYFCASSEEGGQYNQPQHFGDGTRLSIL.

This clone was seen more than once but under ten times. This chain connects TRBV19 to TRBJ1-4; D unclear. The CDR3 is 13 amino acids. Deletions cut 9 bases from V and 4 bases from J, with 12 bases between. Germline loops: CDR1 LNHDA, CDR2 SQIVND (reference sequence). The CDR3 nucleotides are TGTGCCAGCGCGACCCGGGATAATGAAAAACTGTTTTTT. Residues: CASATRDNEKLFF.